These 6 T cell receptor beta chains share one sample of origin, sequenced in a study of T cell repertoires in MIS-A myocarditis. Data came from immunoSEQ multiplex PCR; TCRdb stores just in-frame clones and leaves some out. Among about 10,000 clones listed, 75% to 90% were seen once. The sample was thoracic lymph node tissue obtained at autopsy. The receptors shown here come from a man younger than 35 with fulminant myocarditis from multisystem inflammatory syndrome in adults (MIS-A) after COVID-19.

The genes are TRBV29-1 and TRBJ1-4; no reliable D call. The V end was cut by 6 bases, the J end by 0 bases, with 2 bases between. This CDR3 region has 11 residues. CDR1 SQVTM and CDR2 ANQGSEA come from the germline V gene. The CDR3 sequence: CSVTTNEKLFF. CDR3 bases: TGCAGCGTCACAACTAATGAAAAACTGTTTTTT.

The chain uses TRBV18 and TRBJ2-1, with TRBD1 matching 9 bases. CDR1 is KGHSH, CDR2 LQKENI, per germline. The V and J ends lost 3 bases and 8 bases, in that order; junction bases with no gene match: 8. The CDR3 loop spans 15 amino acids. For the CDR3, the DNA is TGTGCCAGCTCACCGCCGGGACAGGGTTATTATGAGCAGTTCTTC. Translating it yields CASSPPGQGYYEQFF.

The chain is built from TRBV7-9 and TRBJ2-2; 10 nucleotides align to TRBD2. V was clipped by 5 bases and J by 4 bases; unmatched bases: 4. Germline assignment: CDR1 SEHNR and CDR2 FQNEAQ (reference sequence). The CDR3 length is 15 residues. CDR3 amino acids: CASSALAGSTGELFF. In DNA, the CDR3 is TGTGCCAGCAGCGCACTAGCGGGAAGCACCGGGGAGCTGTTTTTT. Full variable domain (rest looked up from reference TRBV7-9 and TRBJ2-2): DTGVSQNPRHKITKRGQNVTFRCDPISEHNRLYWYRQTLGQGPEFLTYFQNEAQLEKSRLLSDRFSAERPKGSFSTLEIQRTEQGDSAMYLCASSALAGSTGELFFGEGSRLTVL.

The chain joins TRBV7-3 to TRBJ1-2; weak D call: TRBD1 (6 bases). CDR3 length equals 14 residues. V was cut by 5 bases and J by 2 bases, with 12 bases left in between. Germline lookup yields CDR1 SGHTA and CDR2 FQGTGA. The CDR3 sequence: CASSPGRGNYGYTF. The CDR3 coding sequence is TGTGCCAGCAGCCCCGGGAGGGGGAACTATGGCTACACCTTC. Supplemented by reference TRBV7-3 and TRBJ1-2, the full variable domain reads GAGVSQTPSNKVTEKGKYVELRCDPISGHTALYWYRQSLGQGPEFLIYFQGTGAADDSGLPNDRFFAVRPEGSVSTLKIQRTERGDSAVYLCASSPGRGNYGYTFGSGTRLTVV.

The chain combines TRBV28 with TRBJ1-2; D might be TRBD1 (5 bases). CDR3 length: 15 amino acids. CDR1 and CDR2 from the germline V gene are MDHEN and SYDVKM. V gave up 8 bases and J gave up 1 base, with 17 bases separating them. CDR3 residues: CASFPGQLSNYGYTF. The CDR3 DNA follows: TGTGCCAGCTTCCCCGGACAACTTAGTAACTATGGCTACACCTTC.

The CDR3: CAISEGQTYYGYTF. The DNA of the CDR3 is TGTGCCATCAGTGAGGGACAGACCTACTATGGCTACACCTTC. This sequence joins TRBV10-3 and TRBJ1-2, with D possibly matching TRBD1 (6 bases). This CDR3 comprises 14 residues. The V and J ends lost 2 bases and 3 bases respectively, with 10 bases between them. Per the germline V gene, CDR1 is ENHRY and CDR2 is SYGVKD.